The sample holds many counts of the clone carrying this T cell receptor beta chain. The antigen is not known. The data originate from a study of human T cells and chemical hapten exposure. Study at large: Per-sample TCR yield variability stemmed mainly from small pooled library volume differences.

Time point of the sample: healthy volunteer bleed at 2 weeks. RNA extraction used unfractionated whole blood as the source of total RNA. Study findings and constraints: DPC sensitization produced no change in TCRs with frequency above 1 in 1000.

The CDR3 length is 14 residues. Germline V gene lookup returns CDR1 MNHEY and CDR2 SMNVEV (reference sequence). The ends were cut back, 6 bases at V and 3 bases at J, with 14 bases in the middle. Within the library, unique molecular identifiers were attached to each individual cDNA molecule. Original handling: Ranging from about 23,224 to 700,000, TCR counts per sample had a median value of approximately 97,000. TCRdb re-called the RACE reads through MiXCR, storing one row per CDR3 protein. The V and J calls and clone size come from TCRdb's table, not from the authors' own analysis. The sample includes 45,000 or so distinct CDR3 sequences, nearly 4.5% seen only once; the top ten take approximately 6.3%.

The TCR originated in a human donor in good health. Some clones in this sample may be carry-over from other donors' samples. The J gene is TRBJ1-2, the V gene TRBV27; D is perhaps TRBD1 (6 bases). Sequenced material: whole blood. The CDR3 reads CASRGAGEDYGYTF. CDR3 nucleotides: TGTGCCAGCAGGGGAGCAGGGGAGGACTATGGCTACACCTTC.